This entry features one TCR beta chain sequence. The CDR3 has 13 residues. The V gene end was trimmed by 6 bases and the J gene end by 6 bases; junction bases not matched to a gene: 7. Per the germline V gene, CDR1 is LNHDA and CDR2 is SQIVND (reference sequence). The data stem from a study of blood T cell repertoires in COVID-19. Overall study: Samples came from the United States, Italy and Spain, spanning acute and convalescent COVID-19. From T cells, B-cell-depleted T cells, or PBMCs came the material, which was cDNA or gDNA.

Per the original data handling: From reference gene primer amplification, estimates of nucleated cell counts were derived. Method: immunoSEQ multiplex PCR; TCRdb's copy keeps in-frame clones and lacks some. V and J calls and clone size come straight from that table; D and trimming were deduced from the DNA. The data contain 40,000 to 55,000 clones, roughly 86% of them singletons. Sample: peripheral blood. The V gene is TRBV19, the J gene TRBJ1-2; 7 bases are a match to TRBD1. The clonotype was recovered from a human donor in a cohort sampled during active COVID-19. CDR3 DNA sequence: TGTGCCAGTAGCCGGACAGGTTGGGATGGCTACACCTTC. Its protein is CASSRTGWDGYTF.